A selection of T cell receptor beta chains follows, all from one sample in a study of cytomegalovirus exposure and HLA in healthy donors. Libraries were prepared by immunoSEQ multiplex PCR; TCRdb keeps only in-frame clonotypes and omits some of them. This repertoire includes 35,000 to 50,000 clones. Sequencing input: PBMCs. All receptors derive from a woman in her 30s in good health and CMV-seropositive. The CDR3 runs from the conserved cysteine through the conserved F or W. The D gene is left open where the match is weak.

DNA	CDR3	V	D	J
TGTGCCTGGGGTCCGGGACAGGGCATCCCCTACGAGTTCTTC	CAWGPGQGIPYEFF	TRBV30	TRBD1	TRBJ2-1
TGCGCCAGCAGCTTTAGCGGGGGAAACTCCGGGGAGCTGTTTTTT	CASSFSGGNSGELFF	TRBV5-1	TRBD2	TRBJ2-2
TGTGCCAGCAGTTCCCAGACCTACGAGCAGTACTTC	CASSSQTYEQYF	TRBV6-5	NA	TRBJ2-7
TGTGCCAGCAGCCACCGGGACAGAAACTACGAGCAGTACTTC	CASSHRDRNYEQYF	TRBV7-9	TRBD1	TRBJ2-7
TGTGCCCGCTCCCCACGTGGGGCCCAGCCCCAGCATTTT	CARSPRGAQPQHF	TRBV30	NA	TRBJ1-5
TGTGCCAGCAGCGCTACACAGGGGTTGTCCGGGGAGCTGTTTTTT	CASSATQGLSGELFF	TRBV9	TRBD1	TRBJ2-2
TGTGCCAGCTCACCTCCCGGTTCCTCGGAGACCCAGTACTTC	CASSPPGSSETQYF	TRBV18	NA	TRBJ2-5
TGTGCCAGCACGCCCTCGGCAGGGGTTACCTACGAGCAGTACTTC	CASTPSAGVTYEQYF	TRBV7-2	NA	TRBJ2-7
TGTGCCAGCAGTGAAGCGGGGGGTCGCAATCAGCCCCAGCATTTT	CASSEAGGRNQPQHF	TRBV2	NA	TRBJ1-5
TGCAGCGTTGAAGATGGGTTCCTTGGCAGGAACGCTGAAGCTTTCTTT	CSVEDGFLGRNAEAFF	TRBV29-1	NA	TRBJ1-1